This TCR beta chain came from a study of blood T cell repertoires in COVID-19. Study-wide background: The United States, Italy and Spain supplied acute and convalescent COVID-19 samples. Nucleic acid was either cDNA or gDNA, and it came from T cells, B-cell-depleted T cells, or PBMCs.

As processed by the authors: Amplification of reference gene primers was used by the study to estimate nucleated cell counts. The method was immunoSEQ multiplex PCR; TCRdb's version includes in-frame clones alone and lacks a portion of them. That table furnishes V, J and clone size, whereas the DNA furnished D and trimming. The table shows roughly 79,000 clones, with around 90% occurring only once. The CDR3 covers 13 residues. The V and J ends lost 7 bases and 6 bases respectively, with 16 bases between them. Germline CDR1 reads SGHDN; CDR2 reads FVKESK. The specimen sequenced was peripheral blood. The clonotype was recovered from a middle-aged man with active COVID-19. The chain uses TRBV14 and TRBJ2-7; D ambiguous. The DNA of the CDR3 is TGTGCCAGCACCCTTGGTGCTAATACCGAGCAGTACTTC. This codes for CASTLGANTEQYF.